These 16 T cell receptor beta chains were sequenced from one sample in a study of cytomegalovirus exposure and HLA in healthy donors. Researchers ran the PCR with 60 Vbeta and 13 Jbeta primers. Produced via immunoSEQ multiplex PCR; TCRdb's table is partial and in-frame only. The profile shows about 150,000 clones, 65% to 80% of them singletons. The sample taken for sequencing was PBMCs. The receptor source for this set is a man aged 35 to 55 in good health and CMV-seropositive.

The chain combines TRBV6-5 with TRBJ1-1; a possible D gene is TRBD1 (5 bases). The V gene lost 8 bases and the J gene lost 0 bases, with 10 bases spanning the gap. The germline V gene has CDR1 MNHEY and CDR2 SVGAGI. The CDR3 totals 13 residues. In nucleotides, the CDR3 is TGTGCCAGCGGCGGCAGGGTGAACACTGAAGCTTTCTTT. Amino acid sequence: CASGGRVNTEAFF.

CDR3 DNA sequence: TGCGCCAGCAGCCAATCCGCCGGGGGTAAGGCCTTTGAAGCTTTCTTT. Protein sequence: CASSQSAGGKAFEAFF. V usage is TRBV4-1 and J usage is TRBJ1-1, with D maybe TRBD1 (5 bases). CDR3 length: 16 residues. Germline CDR1 MGHRA, CDR2 YSYEKL. The germline V and J ends were trimmed by 2 bases and 7 bases, with 20 bases remaining between them.

This chain links TRBV12-5 with TRBJ1-1, with a tentative D call TRBD1 (6 bases). Trimming removed 6 bases at V and 4 bases at J, with 33 bases between. The CDR3 consists of 20 residues. Looked up from germline, CDR1 is LGHNT and CDR2 is FRNRAP. CDR3 region: CASGLQGTVSPIRFSTEAFF. In DNA form, the CDR3 reads TGTGCTAGTGGCCTACAGGGCACAGTCTCCCCTATAAGGTTCTCCACTGAAGCTTTCTTT.

V gene TRBV7-9 combines with J gene TRBJ2-4; 11 bases are a match to TRBD2. The germline V gene encodes CDR1 SEHNR and CDR2 FQNEAQ (reference sequence). With V trimmed by 4 bases and J by 5 bases, 4 bases remained unmatched. CDR3 size: 15 residues. This chain's CDR3 is CASSSPGLAENIQYF. The CDR3, as DNA: TGTGCCAGCAGCTCTCCGGGACTAGCGGAAAACATTCAGTACTTC.

V and J are TRBV7-6 and TRBJ2-5; the match to TRBD2 covers 16 bases. After removal of 5 bases from V and 0 bases from J, the junction contained 3 bases not matched to a gene. The CDR3 has 17 residues. The germline gives CDR1 SGHVS, CDR2 FNYEAQ. The CDR3 nucleotides read TGTGCCAGCAGCCCGGGACTAGCGGGAGGGTACCAAGAGACCCAGTACTTC. The encoded protein is CASSPGLAGGYQETQYF.

The count of this clone is one. For the CDR3, the DNA is TGTGCCAGCAGCGTAGAGGGACAGCCCAGCACAGATACGCAGTATTTT. Its protein is CASSVEGQPSTDTQYF. V is TRBV9 and J is TRBJ2-3; 7 nucleotides match TRBD1. CDR3 length: 16 residues. Germline CDR1 reads SGDLS; CDR2 reads YYNGEE. J was trimmed by 0 bases and V by 0 bases; bases with no gene match: 4.

J is TRBJ2-5 and V is TRBV7-3, with 7 bases lining up with TRBD2. The CDR3 is 15 amino acids. Unmatched junction bases numbered 8, after V lost 5 bases and J lost 2 bases. Germline CDR1 and CDR2: SGHTA and FQGTGA. The CDR3 reads CASSPGRGLQETQYF. In nucleotides, the CDR3 is TGTGCCAGCAGCCCAGGGAGGGGACTACAAGAGACCCAGTACTTC.

This chain uses TRBV7-3 with TRBJ2-3; D gene ambiguous. Germline V CDR1 and CDR2: SGHTA, FQGTGA. The length of the CDR3 is 15 residues. V was cut by 1 base and J by 0 bases, with 8 bases left in between. The DNA for the CDR3 is TGTGCCAGCAGCTTAAGTTTAGCTAGCACAGATACGCAGTATTTT. Its protein is CASSLSLASTDTQYF.

J is TRBJ2-7 and V is TRBV5-1, with D possibly matching TRBD2 (5 bases). V lost 0 bases and J 3 bases, leaving 7 bases between the germline ends. The CDR3 runs to 13 residues. CDR1 and CDR2 from the germline V gene are SGHRS and YFSETQ. The CDR3 region is CASSLAGNYEQYF. As DNA, the CDR3 is TGCGCCAGCAGCTTGGCGGGGAACTACGAGCAGTACTTC. The full variable domain, in which reference TRBV5-1 and TRBJ2-7 provide the parts outside the CDR3, is KAGVTQTPRYLIKTRGQQVTLSCSPISGHRSVSWYQQTPGQGLQFLFEYFSETQRNKGNFPGRFSGRQFSNSRSEMNVSTLELGDSALYLCASSLAGNYEQYFGPGTRLTVT.

The chain carries TRBV6-6 and TRBJ2-7, with D perhaps TRBD2 (5 bases). The CDR3 covers 14 residues. Germline V gene sequence: CDR1 MNHNY, CDR2 SVGAGI (reference sequence). V was pared by 5 bases and J by 2 bases, with 13 bases between. Written as DNA, the CDR3 is TGTGCCAGCAGTACCACCGTCGGGGCCTACGAGCAGTACTTC. This codes for CASSTTVGAYEQYF.

The chain links TRBV2 to TRBJ1-1; a possible D gene is TRBD1 (6 bases). The germline gives CDR1 SNHLY, CDR2 FYNNEI. CDR3 length equals 14 residues. Trimming removed 6 bases from V and 4 bases from J, with 15 bases in between. CDR3 sequence: CASRNQGFATEAFF. In DNA form, the CDR3 reads TGTGCCAGCAGAAACCAGGGGTTTGCCACTGAAGCTTTCTTT.

The chain recombines TRBV14 with TRBJ1-2; 7 bases agree with TRBD1. J was trimmed by 2 bases and V by 4 bases; bases with no gene match: 4. CDR1 SGHDN and CDR2 FVKESK come from the germline V gene. This CDR3 spans 14 amino acids. This CDR3 reads CASSPGTVNYGYTF. The CDR3 DNA is TGTGCCAGCAGCCCGGGGACAGTGAACTATGGCTACACCTTC. The full variable domain, its missing parts supplied by reference TRBV14 and TRBJ1-2, is EAGVTQFPSHSVIEKGQTVTLRCDPISGHDNLYWYRRVMGKEIKFLLHFVKESKQDESGMPNNRFLAERTGGTYSTLKVQPAELEDSGVYFCASSPGTVNYGYTFGSGTRLTVV.

This clone was seen a few times. The genes are TRBV23-1 and TRBJ1-5; D not resolved. TRBV23-1 is assigned to the ORF class and has an uncertain function. CDR3 length: 14 residues. V lost 2 bases, J lost 6 bases, and 11 bases lay in between. CDR3: CASSQGGIGQPQHF. The CDR3, as DNA: TGCGCCAGCAGTCAAGGAGGGATCGGTCAGCCCCAGCATTTT.

This clone was counted a few times. V gene TRBV9 combines with J gene TRBJ1-5; D gene uncertain. Germline values: CDR1 SGDLS, CDR2 YYNGEE. This CDR3 region has 13 residues. V lost 4 bases to trimming and J lost 5 bases, with 10 bases between them. This CDR3 is CASSPRPDQPQHF. CDR3 sequence (DNA): TGTGCCAGCAGCCCCAGGCCGGATCAGCCCCAGCATTTT.

J is TRBJ1-4 and V is TRBV5-5; D is undetermined. CDR1 is SGHKS and CDR2 is YYEKEE in the germline V gene (reference sequence). There are 15 residues in the CDR3. The ends were cut back, 4 bases at V and 7 bases at J, with 17 bases in the middle. The CDR3 sequence is CASSLPGGFTEKLFF. For the CDR3, the DNA is TGTGCCAGCAGCCTACCCGGCGGGTTTACTGAAAAACTGTTTTTT.

The chain joins TRBV12-5 to TRBJ2-1; 7 bases are shared with TRBD2. The length of the CDR3 is 15 residues. V was pared by 7 bases and J by 10 bases, with 16 bases of the junction left unmatched. Germline V CDR1 and CDR2: LGHNT, FRNRAP. The CDR3 nucleotides are TGTGCTAGTGTCTATGGGCTAGCGGTTAGATCGGAGCAGTTCTTC. This sequence encodes CASVYGLAVRSEQFF. Variable domain in full (rest from reference TRBV12-5 and TRBJ2-1): DARVTQTPRHKVTEMGQEVTMRCQPILGHNTVFWYRQTMMQGLELLAYFRNRAPLDDSGMPKDRFSAEMPDATLATLKIQPSEPRDSAVYFCASVYGLAVRSEQFFGPGTRLTVL.